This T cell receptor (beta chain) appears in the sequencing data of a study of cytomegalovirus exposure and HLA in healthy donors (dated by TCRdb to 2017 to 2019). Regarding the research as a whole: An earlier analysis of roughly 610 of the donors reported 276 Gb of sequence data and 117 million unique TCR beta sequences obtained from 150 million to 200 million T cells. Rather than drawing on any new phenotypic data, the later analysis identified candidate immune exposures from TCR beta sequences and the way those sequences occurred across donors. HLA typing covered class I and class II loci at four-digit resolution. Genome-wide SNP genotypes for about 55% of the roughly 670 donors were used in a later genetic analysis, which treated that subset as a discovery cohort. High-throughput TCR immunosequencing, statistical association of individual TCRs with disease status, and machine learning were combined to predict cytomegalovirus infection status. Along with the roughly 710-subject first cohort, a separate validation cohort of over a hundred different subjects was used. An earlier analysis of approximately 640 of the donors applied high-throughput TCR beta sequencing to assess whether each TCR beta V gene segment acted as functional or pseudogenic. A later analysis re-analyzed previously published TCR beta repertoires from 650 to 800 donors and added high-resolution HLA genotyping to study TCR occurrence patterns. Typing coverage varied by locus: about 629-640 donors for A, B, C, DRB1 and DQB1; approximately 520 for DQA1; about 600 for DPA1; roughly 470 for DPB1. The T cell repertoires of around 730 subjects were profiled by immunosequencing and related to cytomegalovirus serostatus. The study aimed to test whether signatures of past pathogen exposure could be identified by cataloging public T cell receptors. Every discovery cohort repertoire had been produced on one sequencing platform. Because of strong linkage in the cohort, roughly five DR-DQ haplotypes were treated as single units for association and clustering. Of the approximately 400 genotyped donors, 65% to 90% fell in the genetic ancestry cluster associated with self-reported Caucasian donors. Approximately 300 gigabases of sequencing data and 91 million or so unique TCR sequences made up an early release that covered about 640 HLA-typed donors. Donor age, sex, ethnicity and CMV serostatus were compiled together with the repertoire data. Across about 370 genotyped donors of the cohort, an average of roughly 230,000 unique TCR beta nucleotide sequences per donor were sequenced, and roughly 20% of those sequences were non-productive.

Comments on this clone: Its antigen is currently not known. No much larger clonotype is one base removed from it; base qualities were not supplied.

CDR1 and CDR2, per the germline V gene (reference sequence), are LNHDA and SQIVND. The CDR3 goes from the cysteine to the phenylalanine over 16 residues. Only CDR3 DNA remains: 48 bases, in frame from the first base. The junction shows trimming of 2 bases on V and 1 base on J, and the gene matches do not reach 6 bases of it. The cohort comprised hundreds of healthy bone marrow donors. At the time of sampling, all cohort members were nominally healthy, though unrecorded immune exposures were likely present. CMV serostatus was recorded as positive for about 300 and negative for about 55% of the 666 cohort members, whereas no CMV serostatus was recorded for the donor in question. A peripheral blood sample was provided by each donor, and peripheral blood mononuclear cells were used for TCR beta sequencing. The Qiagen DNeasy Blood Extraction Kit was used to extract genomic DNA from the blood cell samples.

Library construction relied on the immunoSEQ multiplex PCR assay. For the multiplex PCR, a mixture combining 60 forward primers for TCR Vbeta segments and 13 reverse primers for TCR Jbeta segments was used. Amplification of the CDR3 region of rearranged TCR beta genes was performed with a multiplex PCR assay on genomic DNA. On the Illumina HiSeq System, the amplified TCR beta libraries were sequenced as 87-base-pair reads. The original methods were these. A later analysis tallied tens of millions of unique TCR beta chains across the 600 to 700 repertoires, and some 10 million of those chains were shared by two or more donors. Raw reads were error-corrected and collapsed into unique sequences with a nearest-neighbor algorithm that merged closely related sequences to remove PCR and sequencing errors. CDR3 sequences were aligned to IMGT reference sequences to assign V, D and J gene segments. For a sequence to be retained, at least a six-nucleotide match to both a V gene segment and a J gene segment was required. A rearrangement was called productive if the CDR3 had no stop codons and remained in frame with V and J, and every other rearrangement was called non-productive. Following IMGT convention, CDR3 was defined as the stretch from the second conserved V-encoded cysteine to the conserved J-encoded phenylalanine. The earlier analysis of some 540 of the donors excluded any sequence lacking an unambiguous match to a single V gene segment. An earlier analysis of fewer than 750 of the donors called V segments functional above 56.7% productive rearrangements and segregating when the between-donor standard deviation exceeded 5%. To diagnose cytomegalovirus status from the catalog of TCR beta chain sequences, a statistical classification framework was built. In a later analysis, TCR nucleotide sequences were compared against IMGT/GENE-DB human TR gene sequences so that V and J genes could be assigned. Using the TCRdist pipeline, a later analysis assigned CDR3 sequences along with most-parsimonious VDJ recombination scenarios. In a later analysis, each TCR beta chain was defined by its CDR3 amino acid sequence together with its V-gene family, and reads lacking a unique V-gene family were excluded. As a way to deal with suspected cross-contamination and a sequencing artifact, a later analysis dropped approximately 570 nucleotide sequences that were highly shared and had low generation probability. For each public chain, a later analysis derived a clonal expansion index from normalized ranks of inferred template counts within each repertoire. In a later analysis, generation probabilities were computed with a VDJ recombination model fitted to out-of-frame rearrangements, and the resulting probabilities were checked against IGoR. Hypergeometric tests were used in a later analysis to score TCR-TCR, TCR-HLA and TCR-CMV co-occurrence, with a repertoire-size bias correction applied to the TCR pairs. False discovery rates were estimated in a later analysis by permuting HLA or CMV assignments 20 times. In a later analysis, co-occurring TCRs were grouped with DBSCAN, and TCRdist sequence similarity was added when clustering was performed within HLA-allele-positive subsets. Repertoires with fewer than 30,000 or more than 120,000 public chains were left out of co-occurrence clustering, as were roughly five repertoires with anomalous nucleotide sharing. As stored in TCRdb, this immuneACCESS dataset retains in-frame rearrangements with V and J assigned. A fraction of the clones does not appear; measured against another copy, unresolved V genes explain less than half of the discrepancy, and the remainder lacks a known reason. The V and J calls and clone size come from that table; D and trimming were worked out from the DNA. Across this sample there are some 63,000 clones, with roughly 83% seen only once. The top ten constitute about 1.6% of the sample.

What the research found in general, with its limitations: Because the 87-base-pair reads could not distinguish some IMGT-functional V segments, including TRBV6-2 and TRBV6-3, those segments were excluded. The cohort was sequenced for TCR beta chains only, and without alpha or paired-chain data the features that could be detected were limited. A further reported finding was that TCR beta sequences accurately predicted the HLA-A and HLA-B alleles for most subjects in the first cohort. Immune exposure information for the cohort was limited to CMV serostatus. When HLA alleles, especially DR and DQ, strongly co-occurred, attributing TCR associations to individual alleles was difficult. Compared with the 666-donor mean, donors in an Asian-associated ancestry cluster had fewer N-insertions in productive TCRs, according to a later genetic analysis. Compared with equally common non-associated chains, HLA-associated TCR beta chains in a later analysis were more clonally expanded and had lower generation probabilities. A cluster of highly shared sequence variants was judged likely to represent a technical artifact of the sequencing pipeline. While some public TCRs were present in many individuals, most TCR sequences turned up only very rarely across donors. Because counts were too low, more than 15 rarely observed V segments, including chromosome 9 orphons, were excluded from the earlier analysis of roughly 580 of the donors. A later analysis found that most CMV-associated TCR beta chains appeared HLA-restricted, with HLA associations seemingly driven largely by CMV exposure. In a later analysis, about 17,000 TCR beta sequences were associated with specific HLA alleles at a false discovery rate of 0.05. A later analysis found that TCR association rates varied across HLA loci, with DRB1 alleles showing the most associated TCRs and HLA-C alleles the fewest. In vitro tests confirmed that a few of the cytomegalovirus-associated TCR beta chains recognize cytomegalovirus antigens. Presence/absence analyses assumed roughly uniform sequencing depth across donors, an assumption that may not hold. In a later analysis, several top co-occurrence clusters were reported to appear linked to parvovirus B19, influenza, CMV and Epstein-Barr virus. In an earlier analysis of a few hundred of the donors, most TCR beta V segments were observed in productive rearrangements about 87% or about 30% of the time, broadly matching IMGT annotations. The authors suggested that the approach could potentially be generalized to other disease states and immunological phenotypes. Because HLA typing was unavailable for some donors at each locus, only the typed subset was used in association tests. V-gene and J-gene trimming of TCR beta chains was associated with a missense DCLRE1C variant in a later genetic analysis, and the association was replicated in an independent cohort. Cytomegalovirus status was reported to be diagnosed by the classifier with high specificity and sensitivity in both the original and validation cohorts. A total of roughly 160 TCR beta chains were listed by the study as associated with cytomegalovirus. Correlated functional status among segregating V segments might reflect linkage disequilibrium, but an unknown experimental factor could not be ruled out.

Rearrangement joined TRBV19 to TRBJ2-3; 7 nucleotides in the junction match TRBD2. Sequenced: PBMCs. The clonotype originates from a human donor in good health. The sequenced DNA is TGTGCCAGTAGTATACTCGCGGGGGAAGGCACAGATACGCAGTATTTT. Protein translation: CASSILAGEGTDTQYF. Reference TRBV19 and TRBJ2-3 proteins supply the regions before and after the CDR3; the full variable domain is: DGGITQSPKYLFRKEGQNVTLSCEQNLNHDAMYWYRQDPGQGLRLIYYSQIVNDFQKGDIAEGYSVSREKKESFPLTVTSAQKNPTAFYLCASSILAGEGTDTQYFGPGTRLTVL.